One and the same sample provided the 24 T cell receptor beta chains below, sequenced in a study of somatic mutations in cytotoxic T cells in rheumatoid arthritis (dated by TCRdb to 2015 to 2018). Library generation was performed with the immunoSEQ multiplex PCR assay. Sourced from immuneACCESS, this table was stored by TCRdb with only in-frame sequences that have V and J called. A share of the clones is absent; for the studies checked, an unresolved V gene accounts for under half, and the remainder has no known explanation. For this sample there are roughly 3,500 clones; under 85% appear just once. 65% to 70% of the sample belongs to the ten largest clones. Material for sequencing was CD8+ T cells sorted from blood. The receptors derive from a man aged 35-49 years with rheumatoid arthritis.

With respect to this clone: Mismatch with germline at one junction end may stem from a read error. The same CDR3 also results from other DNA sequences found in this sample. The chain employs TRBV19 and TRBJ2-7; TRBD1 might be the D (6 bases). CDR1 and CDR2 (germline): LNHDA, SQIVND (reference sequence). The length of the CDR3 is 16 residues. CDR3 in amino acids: CASSMATRQARYEQYF. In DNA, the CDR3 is TGTGCTAGTAGTATGGCGACCCGACAGGCTAGATACGAGCAGTACTTC.

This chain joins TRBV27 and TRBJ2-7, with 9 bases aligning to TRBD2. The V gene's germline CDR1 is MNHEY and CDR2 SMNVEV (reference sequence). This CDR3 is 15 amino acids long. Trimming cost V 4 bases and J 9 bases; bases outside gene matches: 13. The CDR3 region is CASSWGTSLPISQYF. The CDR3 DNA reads TGTGCCAGCAGTTGGGGGACTAGCTTACCCATTTCGCAGTACTTC.

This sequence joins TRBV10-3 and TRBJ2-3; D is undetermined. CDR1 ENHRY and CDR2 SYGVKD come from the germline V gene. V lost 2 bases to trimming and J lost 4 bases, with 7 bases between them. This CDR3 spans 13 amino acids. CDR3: CAISEVSADTQYF. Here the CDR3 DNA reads TGTGCCATCAGTGAGGTGTCTGCAGATACGCAGTATTTT.

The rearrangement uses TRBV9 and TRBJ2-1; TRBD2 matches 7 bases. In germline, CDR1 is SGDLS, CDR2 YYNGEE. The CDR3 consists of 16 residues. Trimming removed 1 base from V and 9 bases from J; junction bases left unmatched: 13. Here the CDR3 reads CASSVSGGSGAGEQFF. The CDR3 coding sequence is TGTGCCAGCAGCGTATCAGGAGGGAGCGGGGCGGGTGAGCAGTTCTTC.

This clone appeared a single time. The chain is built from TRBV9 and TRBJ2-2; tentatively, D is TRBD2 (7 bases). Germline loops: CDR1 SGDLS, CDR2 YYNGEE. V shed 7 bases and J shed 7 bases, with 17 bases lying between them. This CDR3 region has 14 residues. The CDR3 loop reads CASEGGGPVGELFF. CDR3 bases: TGTGCCAGCGAGGGGGGAGGGCCGGTCGGGGAGCTGTTTTTT.

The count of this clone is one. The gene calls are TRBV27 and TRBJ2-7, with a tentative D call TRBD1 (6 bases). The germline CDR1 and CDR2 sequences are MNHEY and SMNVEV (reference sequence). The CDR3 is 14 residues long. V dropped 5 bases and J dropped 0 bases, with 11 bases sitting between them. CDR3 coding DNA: TGTGCCAGCAGTCCCGGACAGAGCTCCTACGAGCAGTACTTC. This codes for CASSPGQSSYEQYF.

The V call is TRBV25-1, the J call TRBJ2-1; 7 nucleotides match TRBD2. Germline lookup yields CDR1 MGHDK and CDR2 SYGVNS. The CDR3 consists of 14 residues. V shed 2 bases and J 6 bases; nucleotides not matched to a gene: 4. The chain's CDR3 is CASSEAGDGNEQFF. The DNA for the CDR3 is TGTGCCAGCAGTGAAGCGGGAGACGGCAATGAGCAGTTCTTC.

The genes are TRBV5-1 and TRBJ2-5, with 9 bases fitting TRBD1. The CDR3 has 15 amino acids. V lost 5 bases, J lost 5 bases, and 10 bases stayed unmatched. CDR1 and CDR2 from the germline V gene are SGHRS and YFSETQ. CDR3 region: CASSYAGTGTETQYF. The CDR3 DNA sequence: TGCGCCAGCAGTTACGCCGGGACAGGGACGGAGACCCAGTACTTC.

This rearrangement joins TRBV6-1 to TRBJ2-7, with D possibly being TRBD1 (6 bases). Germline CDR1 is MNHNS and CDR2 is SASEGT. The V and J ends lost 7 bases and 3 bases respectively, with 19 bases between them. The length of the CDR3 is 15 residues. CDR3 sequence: CASTETTGPFYEQYF. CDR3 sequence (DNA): TGTGCCAGCACGGAGACCACAGGGCCCTTCTACGAGCAGTACTTC.

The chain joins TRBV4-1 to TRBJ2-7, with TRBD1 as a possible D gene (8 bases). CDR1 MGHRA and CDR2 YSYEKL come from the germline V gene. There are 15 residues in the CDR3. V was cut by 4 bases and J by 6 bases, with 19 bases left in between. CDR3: CASSLHRGGKGEQYF. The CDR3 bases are TGCGCCAGCAGCCTACACAGGGGGGGAAAGGGCGAGCAGTACTTC.

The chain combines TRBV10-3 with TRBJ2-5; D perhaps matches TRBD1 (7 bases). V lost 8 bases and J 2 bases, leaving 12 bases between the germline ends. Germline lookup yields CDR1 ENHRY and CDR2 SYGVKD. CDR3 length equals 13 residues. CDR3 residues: CAIGGTEQETQYF. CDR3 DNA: TGTGCCATCGGGGGGACAGAACAAGAGACCCAGTACTTC.

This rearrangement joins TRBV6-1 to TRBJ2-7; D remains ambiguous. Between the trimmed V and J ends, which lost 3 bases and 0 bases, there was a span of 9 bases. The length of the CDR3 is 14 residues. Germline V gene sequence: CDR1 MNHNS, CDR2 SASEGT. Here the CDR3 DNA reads TGTGCCAGCAGTGAGCTACTGAACTCCTACGAGCAGTACTTC. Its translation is CASSELLNSYEQYF.

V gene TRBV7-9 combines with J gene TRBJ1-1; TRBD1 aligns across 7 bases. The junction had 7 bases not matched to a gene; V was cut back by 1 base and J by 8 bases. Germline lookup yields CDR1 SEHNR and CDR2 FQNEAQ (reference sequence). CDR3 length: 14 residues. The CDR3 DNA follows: TGTGCCAGCAGCTTAGAGGGGGGACAGACCGAAGCTTTCTTT. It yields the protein CASSLEGGQTEAFF.

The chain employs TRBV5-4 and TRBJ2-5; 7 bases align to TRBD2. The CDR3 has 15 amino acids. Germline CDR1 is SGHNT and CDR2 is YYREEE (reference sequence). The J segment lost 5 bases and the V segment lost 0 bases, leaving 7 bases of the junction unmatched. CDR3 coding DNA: TGTGCCAGCAGCTTGGGCGCCGGGGGGTGGGAGACCCAGTACTTC. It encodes CASSLGAGGWETQYF.

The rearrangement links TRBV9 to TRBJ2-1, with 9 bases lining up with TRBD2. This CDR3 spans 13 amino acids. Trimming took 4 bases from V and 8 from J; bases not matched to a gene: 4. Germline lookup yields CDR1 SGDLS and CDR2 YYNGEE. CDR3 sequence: CASSLGLADEQFF. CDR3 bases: TGTGCCAGCAGCCTGGGACTAGCAGATGAGCAGTTCTTC.

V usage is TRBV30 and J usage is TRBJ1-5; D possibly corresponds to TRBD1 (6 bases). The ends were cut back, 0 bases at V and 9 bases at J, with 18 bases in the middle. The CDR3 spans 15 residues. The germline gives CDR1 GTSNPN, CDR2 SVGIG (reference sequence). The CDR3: CAWSVTGAKRGPQHF. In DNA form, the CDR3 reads TGTGCCTGGAGTGTAACGGGGGCCAAGCGGGGGCCCCAGCATTTT. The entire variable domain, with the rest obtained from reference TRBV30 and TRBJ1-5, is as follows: SQTIHQWPATLVQPVGSPLSLECTVEGTSNPNLYWYRQAAGRGLQLLFYSVGIGQISSEVPQNLSASRPQDRQFILSSKKLLLSDSGFYLCAWSVTGAKRGPQHFGDGTRLSIL.

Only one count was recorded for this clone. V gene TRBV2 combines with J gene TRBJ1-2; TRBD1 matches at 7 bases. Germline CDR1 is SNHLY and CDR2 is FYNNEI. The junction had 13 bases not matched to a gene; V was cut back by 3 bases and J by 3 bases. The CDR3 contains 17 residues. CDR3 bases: TGTGCCAGCAGTGATCGTGATCCCGCCAGGGGGGACTATGGCTACACCTTC. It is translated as CASSDRDPARGDYGYTF.

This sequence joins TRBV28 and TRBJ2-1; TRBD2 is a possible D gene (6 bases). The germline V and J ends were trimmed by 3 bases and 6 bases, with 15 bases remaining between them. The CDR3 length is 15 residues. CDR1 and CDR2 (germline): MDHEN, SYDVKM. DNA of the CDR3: TGTGCCAGCAGTTTTTTCGGGAGAGGTGGCAATGAGCAGTTCTTC. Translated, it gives CASSFFGRGGNEQFF.

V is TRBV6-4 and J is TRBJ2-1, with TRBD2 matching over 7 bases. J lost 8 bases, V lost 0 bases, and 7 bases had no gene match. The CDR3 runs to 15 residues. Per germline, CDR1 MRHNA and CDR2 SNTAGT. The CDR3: CASSDSEGGWDEQFF. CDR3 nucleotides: TGTGCCAGCAGTGACTCAGAGGGAGGGTGGGATGAGCAGTTCTTC.

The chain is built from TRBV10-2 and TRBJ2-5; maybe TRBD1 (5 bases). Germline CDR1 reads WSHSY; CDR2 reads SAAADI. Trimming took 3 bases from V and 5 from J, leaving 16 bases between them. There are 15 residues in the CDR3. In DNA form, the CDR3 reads TGCGCCAGCAGTGATTATCATGGACAAGGGGAGACCCAGTACTTC. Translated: CASSDYHGQGETQYF.

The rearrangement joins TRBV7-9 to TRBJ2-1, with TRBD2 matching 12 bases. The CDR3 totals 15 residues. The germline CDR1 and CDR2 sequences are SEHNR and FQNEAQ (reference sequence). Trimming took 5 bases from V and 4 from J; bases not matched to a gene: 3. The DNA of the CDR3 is TGTGCCAGCAGCCGACTAGCGGGAGAATACAATGAGCAGTTCTTC. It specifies CASSRLAGEYNEQFF.

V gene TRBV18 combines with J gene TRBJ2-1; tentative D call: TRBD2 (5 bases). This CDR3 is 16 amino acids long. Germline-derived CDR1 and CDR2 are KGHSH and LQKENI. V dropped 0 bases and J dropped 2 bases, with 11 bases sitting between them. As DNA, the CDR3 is TGTGCCAGCTCACCACCCCTCGGGGTCCCCTACAATGAGCAGTTCTTC. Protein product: CASSPPLGVPYNEQFF.

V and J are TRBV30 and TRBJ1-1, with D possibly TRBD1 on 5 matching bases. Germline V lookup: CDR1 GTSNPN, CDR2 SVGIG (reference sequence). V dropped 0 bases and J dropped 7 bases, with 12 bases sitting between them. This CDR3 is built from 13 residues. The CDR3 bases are TGTGCCTGGAGTGTACGGGGGGTATTTGAAGCTTTCTTT. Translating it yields CAWSVRGVFEAFF.

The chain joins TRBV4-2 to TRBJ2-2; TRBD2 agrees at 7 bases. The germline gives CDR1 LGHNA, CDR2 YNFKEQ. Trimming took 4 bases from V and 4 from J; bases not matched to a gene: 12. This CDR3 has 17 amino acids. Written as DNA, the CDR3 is TGTGCCAGCAGCCGACCCGGACTAGTAAGGCCCACCGGGGAGCTGTTTTTT. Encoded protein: CASSRPGLVRPTGELFF.